The 32 T cell receptor beta chains presented below share a single source sample, sequenced in a study of shared clonotypes between healthy human individuals. Profiling relied on immunoSEQ multiplex PCR, and the TCRdb table lists in-frame clones only, not all of them. Of around 2.1 million clones listed, approximately 94% are singletons. Sequencing was done on a sample of naive CD4+ T cells sorted from blood. Subset specified: CD45RA+ positively selected. The receptors were gathered from a man aged 18 to 29 in good health.

This clone was found once. The J gene is TRBJ2-7, the V gene TRBV6-4, with D maybe TRBD2 (6 bases). CDR3 length: 16 residues. The V end lost 3 bases, the J end lost 3 bases, and 18 bases lay between the germline ends. Germline V gives CDR1 MRHNA, CDR2 SNTAGT. In nucleotides, the CDR3 is TGTGCCAGCAGTGAGACTAGGCAGGGTGGTGTCTACGAGCAGTACTTC. Residues: CASSETRQGGVYEQYF.

This clone was observed a single time. The V gene is TRBV2, the J gene TRBJ2-5; tentatively, D is TRBD2 (6 bases). The CDR3 is made up of 12 amino acids. Trimming left V 9 bases short and J 1 base short, with 9 bases between. Germline CDR1 SNHLY, CDR2 FYNNEI. The CDR3 sequence: CASGTLQETQYF. CDR3 nucleotides: TGTGCCAGTGGGACTCTCCAAGAGACCCAGTACTTC.

The genes are TRBV7-2 and TRBJ2-3; 7 bases are a match to TRBD2. Unmatched junction bases numbered 8, after V lost 5 bases and J lost 3 bases. Germline loops: CDR1 SGHTA, CDR2 FQGNSA. The CDR3 covers 15 residues. CDR3 sequence reads: CASSRIGGSTDTQYF. The CDR3 DNA reads TGTGCCAGCAGCCGTATTGGCGGGAGTACAGATACGCAGTATTTT.

V usage is TRBV28 and J usage is TRBJ2-1, with TRBD1 matching over 11 bases. The J segment lost 12 bases and the V segment lost 4 bases, leaving 11 bases of the junction unmatched. The CDR3 loop spans 15 amino acids. Germline values: CDR1 MDHEN, CDR2 SYDVKM. The CDR3 region is CASSYQKGQGGGQFF. The CDR3 coding sequence is TGTGCCAGCAGTTACCAGAAGGGACAGGGGGGAGGGCAGTTCTTC.

V gene TRBV30 combines with J gene TRBJ1-2; 8 positions agree with TRBD1. The V gene's germline CDR1 is GTSNPN and CDR2 SVGIG (reference sequence). This CDR3 contains 15 residues. The V gene end was trimmed by 0 bases and the J gene end by 7 bases; junction bases not matched to a gene: 10. In DNA, the CDR3 is TGTGCCTGGAGTGTGTCCCCAGGGGGCAAATCTGGCTACACCTTC. Its translation: CAWSVSPGGKSGYTF.

This clone was picked up one time. The chain combines TRBV6-5 with TRBJ1-4, with 8 nucleotides matching TRBD1. Per the germline V gene, CDR1 is MNHEY and CDR2 is SVGAGI. Trimming cost V 6 bases and J 2 bases; bases outside gene matches: 5. The CDR3 extends over 15 amino acids. The DNA of the CDR3 is TGTGCCAGCAGCGGGACAGGTCTGACTAATGAAAAACTGTTTTTT. It encodes CASSGTGLTNEKLFF.

Regarding this clone: The sample holds other DNA sequences that translate to the same CDR3. V usage is TRBV19 and J usage is TRBJ1-5; TRBD1 agrees at 8 bases. Germline V gene lookup returns CDR1 LNHDA and CDR2 SQIVND (reference sequence). V shed 0 bases, J shed 0 bases, and the junction held 7 bases outside the gene matches. The CDR3 extends over 18 amino acids. The CDR3 is CASSIDGTGSYSNQPQHF. The CDR3 bases are TGTGCCAGTAGTATAGATGGGACAGGAAGCTATAGCAATCAGCCCCAGCATTTT.

V usage is TRBV4-1 and J usage is TRBJ1-1, with D tentatively TRBD1 (6 bases). The CDR3 spans 15 residues. V was shortened by 4 bases and J by 5 bases, with 17 bases between the two germline ends. Germline CDR1 is MGHRA and CDR2 is YSYEKL. CDR3 protein: CASSPMNREFTEAFF. The CDR3 DNA reads as TGCGCCAGCAGCCCCATGAACAGGGAGTTTACTGAAGCTTTCTTT.

This clone was counted a single time. This chain joins TRBV28 and TRBJ1-5, with 10 positions matching TRBD1. V was clipped by 5 bases and J by 6 bases; unmatched bases: 13. The CDR3 loop spans 17 amino acids. The germline V gene has CDR1 MDHEN and CDR2 SYDVKM. The CDR3 coding sequence is TGTGCCAGCAGTATCCGGGACAGGGGATCCCGGGGTCAGCCCCAGCATTTT. The encoded protein is CASSIRDRGSRGQPQHF. The full variable domain, with the rest looked up from reference TRBV28 and TRBJ1-5, is DVKVTQSSRYLVKRTGEKVFLECVQDMDHENMFWYRQDPGLGLRLIYFSYDVKMKEKGDIPEGYSVSREKKERFSLILESASTNQTSMYLCASSIRDRGSRGQPQHFGDGTRLSIL.

CDR3 DNA sequence: TGTGCCAGCAGCCAAGGAGCGGGGAACTACGAGCAGTACTTC. Encoded protein: CASSQGAGNYEQYF. The J gene is TRBJ2-7, the V gene TRBV7-3, with TRBD2 matching over 7 bases. V gave up 5 bases and J gave up 3 bases; unmatched junction bases: 7. This CDR3 spans 14 amino acids. The germline CDR1 and CDR2 sequences are SGHTA and FQGTGA. Supplemented by reference TRBV7-3 and TRBJ2-7, the full variable domain reads GAGVSQTPSNKVTEKGKYVELRCDPISGHTALYWYRQSLGQGPEFLIYFQGTGAADDSGLPNDRFFAVRPEGSVSTLKIQRTERGDSAVYLCASSQGAGNYEQYFGPGTRLTVT.

The V gene is TRBV11-2, the J gene TRBJ2-7, with D possibly matching TRBD1 (5 bases). This CDR3 region has 15 residues. The germline V gene has CDR1 SGHAT and CDR2 FQNNGV. V was trimmed by 7 bases and J by 7 bases, leaving 23 bases between them. CDR3 region: CASTLVGGKGLEQYF. The CDR3 nucleotides read TGTGCCAGCACCTTGGTGGGTGGGAAGGGGTTAGAGCAGTACTTC. Complete variable domain (other parts from reference TRBV11-2 and TRBJ2-7): EAGVAQSPRYKIIEKRQSVAFWCNPISGHATLYWYQQILGQGPKLLIQFQNNGVVDDSQLPKDRFSAERLKGVDSTLKIQPAKLEDSAVYLCASTLVGGKGLEQYFGPGTRLTVT.

The chain recombines TRBV30 with TRBJ1-2; a weak D match, TRBD1 (6 bases). V lost 4 bases and J 7 bases, leaving 19 bases between the germline ends. CDR1 is GTSNPN and CDR2 is SVGIG in the germline V gene (reference sequence). The CDR3 contains 14 residues. CDR3 amino acids: CAWKIGGPVGGYTF. In nucleotides, the CDR3 is TGTGCCTGGAAAATCGGGGGGCCCGTGGGTGGCTACACCTTC.

V and J are TRBV2 and TRBJ1-5; tentative D call: TRBD1 (5 bases). The germline V gene has CDR1 SNHLY and CDR2 FYNNEI. The CDR3 contains 13 residues. Between the trimmed V and J ends, which lost 5 bases and 4 bases, there was a span of 9 bases. The CDR3 here is CASSSQGNQPQHF. The CDR3 coding sequence is TGTGCCAGCAGTTCGCAGGGAAATCAGCCCCAGCATTTT.

The V gene is TRBV27, the J gene TRBJ1-5, with D unclear. The V gene's germline CDR1 is MNHEY and CDR2 SMNVEV (reference sequence). This CDR3 contains 14 residues. The V end was cut by 8 bases, the J end by 3 bases, with 14 bases between. The CDR3 DNA is TGTGCCAGCGGTCAGTCCGGTTCCAATCAGCCCCAGCATTTT. Encoded protein: CASGQSGSNQPQHF.

The J gene is TRBJ2-2, the V gene TRBV5-7, with TRBD1 as a possible D gene (5 bases). TRBV5-7 belongs to the ORF category, with a function that is uncertain. The CDR3 is 16 amino acids. V dropped 2 bases and J dropped 1 base, with 12 bases sitting between them. CDR3 DNA sequence: TGTGCCAGCAGCTTAGGGGTGGGCCAGAACACCGGGGAGCTGTTTTTT. It encodes CASSLGVGQNTGELFF.

The chain combines TRBV6-6 with TRBJ1-2; a weak D match, TRBD1 (6 bases). Germline values: CDR1 MNHNY, CDR2 SVGAGI (reference sequence). Trimming stripped 6 bases from V and 5 bases from J, with 16 bases between. This CDR3 has 14 residues. The DNA for the CDR3 is TGTGCCAGCAGGGCCGCGGGGGGCGGGTATGGCTACACCTTC. It encodes CASRAAGGGYGYTF.

This clone showed up just once. The V and J genes are TRBV4-2 and TRBJ2-7, with TRBD1 matching over 8 bases. Germline CDR1 LGHNA, CDR2 YNFKEQ. V lost 6 bases to trimming and J lost 2 bases; unmatched junction nucleotides: 6. The CDR3 runs to 14 residues. CDR3 nucleotides: TGTGCCAGCAGTCTACAGGGGGTCCCCTACGAGCAGTACTTC. Protein sequence: CASSLQGVPYEQYF.

The CDR3 coding sequence is TGTGCCAGCAGTGGCGGGCTATCTTCCTACGAGCAGTACTTC. This sequence encodes CASSGGLSSYEQYF. This chain links TRBV6-1 with TRBJ2-7, with a weak D call TRBD2 (5 bases). CDR3 size: 14 residues. Trimming removed 4 bases from V and 1 base from J, with 11 bases in between. CDR1 MNHNS and CDR2 SASEGT come from the germline V gene.

The CDR3 loop reads CATSRDGFQGYSNEKLFF. CDR3 bases: TGTGCCACCAGCAGAGATGGTTTTCAGGGGTATTCTAATGAAAAACTGTTTTTT. This chain connects TRBV15 to TRBJ1-4, with a possible D match to TRBD1 (6 bases). The CDR3 is 18 amino acids. Trimming stripped 0 bases from V and 3 bases from J, with 17 bases between. Looked up from germline, CDR1 is LNHNV and CDR2 is YYDKDF (reference sequence).

This clone showed up just once. The rearrangement links TRBV23-1 to TRBJ2-7; D is uncertain. TRBV23-1 is an open reading frame, and its role is uncertain. This CDR3 is 10 amino acids long. V lost 5 bases to trimming and J lost 3 bases, with 2 bases between them. CDR3 coding DNA: TGCGCCAGCAGTGACTACGAGCAGTACTTC. Residues: CASSDYEQYF.

The chain uses TRBV9 and TRBJ2-3, with TRBD2 matching 8 bases. The CDR3 runs to 15 residues. The J segment lost 8 bases and the V segment lost 0 bases, leaving 8 bases of the junction unmatched. Germline CDR1 reads SGDLS; CDR2 reads YYNGEE. Here the CDR3 reads CASSVDGTSFGTQYF. The CDR3 region has the DNA TGTGCCAGCAGCGTAGACGGGACTAGTTTTGGTACGCAGTATTTT.

The rearrangement joins TRBV27 to TRBJ2-7, with D tentatively TRBD2 (6 bases). Trimming cost V 3 bases and J 6 bases, with 15 bases left between them. This CDR3 spans 14 amino acids. Per germline, CDR1 MNHEY and CDR2 SMNVEV (reference sequence). The CDR3 spells CASSFRGRSSEQYF. For the CDR3, the DNA is TGTGCCAGCAGTTTTAGAGGGAGGAGTAGCGAGCAGTACTTC.

This rearrangement joins TRBV18 to TRBJ1-5; 9 nucleotides agree with TRBD1. The CDR3 loop spans 15 amino acids. The V segment lost 6 bases and the J segment 5 bases; nucleotides outside the gene matches: 8. CDR1 KGHSH and CDR2 LQKENI come from the germline V gene. CDR3 sequence reads: CASSGQGSGYQPQHF. CDR3 nucleotide sequence: TGTGCCAGCTCTGGACAGGGGTCGGGATATCAGCCCCAGCATTTT.

The rearrangement uses TRBV2 and TRBJ2-5; 8 bases agree with TRBD1. In germline, CDR1 is SNHLY, CDR2 FYNNEI. Unmatched junction bases numbered 11, after V lost 4 bases and J lost 7 bases. The CDR3 loop spans 15 amino acids. The CDR3: CASSGPGQAQWTQYF. In DNA, the CDR3 is TGTGCCAGCAGTGGTCCGGGACAGGCCCAGTGGACCCAGTACTTC.

The V gene is TRBV6-5, the J gene TRBJ1-2; no definite D call. The ends were cut back, 4 bases at V and 4 bases at J, with 19 bases in the middle. Germline V gene sequence: CDR1 MNHEY, CDR2 SVGAGI. The CDR3 contains 16 residues. The CDR3 region is CASSSPAETGLYGYTF. CDR3 coding DNA: TGTGCCAGCAGTTCTCCGGCCGAGACGGGTCTCTATGGCTACACCTTC.

This chain uses TRBV7-8 with TRBJ2-5; 7 bases match TRBD2. This CDR3 contains 15 residues. V trimming: 4 bases; J trimming: 2 bases; junction bases outside the gene matches: 7. Germline-derived CDR1 and CDR2 are SGHVS and FQNEAQ. CDR3 in amino acids: CASSSPYGGQETQYF. The CDR3 DNA follows: TGTGCCAGCAGCTCCCCCTACGGGGGGCAAGAGACCCAGTACTTC. The full variable domain, completed using reference TRBV7-8 and TRBJ2-5, is GAGVSQSPRYKVAKRGQDVALRCDPISGHVSLFWYQQALGQGPEFLTYFQNEAQLDKSGLPSDRFFAERPEGSVSTLKIQRTQQEDSAVYLCASSSPYGGQETQYFGPGTRLLVL.

This chain connects TRBV4-1 to TRBJ2-3, with D perhaps assigned TRBD1 or TRBD2 (7 bases each). Trimming shortened V by 8 bases and J by 2 bases, and 11 bases separated the two germline ends. The CDR3 extends over 13 amino acids. Germline CDR1 reads MGHRA; CDR2 reads YSYEKL. The CDR3, as DNA: TGCGCCAGCCAGGGGGGGAACACAGATACGCAGTATTTT. The encoded protein is CASQGGNTDTQYF.

The J gene is TRBJ1-3, the V gene TRBV28; D unclear. The CDR3 length is 14 residues. V was trimmed by 7 bases and J by 10 bases, leaving 20 bases between them. Germline V gene lookup returns CDR1 MDHEN and CDR2 SYDVKM. CDR3 protein: CASTPPSPRGTIYF. The DNA for the CDR3 is TGTGCCAGCACTCCCCCGTCGCCCCGTGGAACCATATATTTT. The full variable domain, with the rest looked up from reference TRBV28 and TRBJ1-3, is DVKVTQSSRYLVKRTGEKVFLECVQDMDHENMFWYRQDPGLGLRLIYFSYDVKMKEKGDIPEGYSVSREKKERFSLILESASTNQTSMYLCASTPPSPRGTIYFGEGSWLTVV.

This clone was found once. The V call is TRBV30, the J call TRBJ2-3; 9 bases are shared with TRBD2. From germline, CDR1 is GTSNPN and CDR2 SVGIG (reference sequence). V shed 0 bases and J 3 bases; nucleotides not matched to a gene: 4. The length of the CDR3 is 15 residues. CDR3 loop: CAWSVERGVTDTQYF. The CDR3 nucleotides read TGTGCCTGGAGTGTAGAGCGGGGGGTGACAGATACGCAGTATTTT.

The chain's CDR3 is CASRARGNGNQPQHF. CDR3 DNA: TGTGCCAGCAGGGCGAGGGGTAATGGCAATCAGCCCCAGCATTTT. J is TRBJ1-5 and V is TRBV27, with D possibly TRBD1 on 5 matching bases. Germline CDR1 MNHEY, CDR2 SMNVEV (reference sequence). There are 15 residues in the CDR3. V was cut by 6 bases and J by 2 bases, with 14 bases left in between.

The chain links TRBV5-1 to TRBJ1-4; D possibly corresponds to TRBD1 (6 bases). Looked up from germline, CDR1 is SGHRS and CDR2 is YFSETQ. The CDR3 is 15 amino acids. V was trimmed by 0 bases and J by 5 bases, leaving 11 bases between them. This chain's CDR3 is CASSLAGGHNEKLFF. CDR3 nucleotide sequence: TGCGCCAGCAGCTTGGCGGGGGGGCACAATGAAAAACTGTTTTTT.

This clone was seen a single time. The chain combines TRBV5-4 with TRBJ2-3; D might be TRBD2 (6 bases). The V end lost 4 bases, the J end lost 2 bases, and 14 bases lay between the germline ends. The germline V gene has CDR1 SGHNT and CDR2 YYREEE (reference sequence). The CDR3 consists of 15 residues. Written as DNA, the CDR3 is TGTGCCAGCAGCCATGGACTACCACTCACAGATACGCAGTATTTT. Its translation: CASSHGLPLTDTQYF.